Here is one TCR beta chain with its context. This clonotype showed up just a few times. What this receptor recognizes is not known. One end of the junction fails to match germline, which may point to a read error. These data originate in a study of T cells in Graves' hyperthyroidism and ophthalmopathy (dated by TCRdb to about 2019). About the full investigation: Peripheral blood was sampled at the time of initial diagnosis, prior to any treatment. A discovery cohort of approximately 97 patients, approximately 45 with Graves' ophthalmopathy and about 60 with stable Graves' hyperthyroidism, was used to find distinguishing TCR V-J signatures. Following sampling, methimazole starting at 30 mg daily was given to hyperthyroidism patients, and high-dose intravenous methylprednisolone was given to ophthalmopathy patients. The study also compared thyroid tissue and blood T-cell repertoires from 6 or 7 Graves' hyperthyroidism patients. TCR Vbeta CDR3 sequencing of 135 peripheral blood samples (over 40 ophthalmopathy, 75 hyperthyroidism and roughly 17 progressor patients) is reported in the paper. For training and testing, the 95 to 100 patients in the discovery cohort were randomly divided in a 7:3 ratio. Prospective prediction of ophthalmopathy was tested in an independent validation cohort consisting of 18 hyperthyroidism patients and approximately 16 patients who later progressed to ophthalmopathy.

The germline V gene sets CDR1 to SGHTA and CDR2 to FQGNSA. Measured from the cysteine to the phenylalanine, the CDR3 is 12 residues long. Only CDR3 DNA remains: 36 bases, in frame from the first base. Overall study outcomes, separate from this receptor: Ophthalmopathy was separated from stable hyperthyroidism by a 13 V-J signature model, with 87.88% sensitivity and about 81% specificity obtained in cross-validation and 80%/75% obtained in testing. In validation, progression to ophthalmopathy was predicted by the model with nearly 71% sensitivity and about 72% specificity, a median of about 6.4 months before onset. No statistical method was used to fix the sample size in advance, and group allocation was not hidden from the investigators. Most expanded thyroid clonotypes (frequency above 0.001) were also found in blood, which suggests that blood repertoires may mirror thyroid immune responses.

The TCR beta CDR3 regions were amplified from the RNA transcripts. The TCR CDR3 was subjected to a first round of RT-PCR using the HTBI primer set and the Qiagen OneStep RT-PCR kit. Libraries were constructed in a second round of multiplex PCR, after which size selection and purification were carried out. Paired-end sequencing of the libraries was performed with 100 bp reads on an Illumina HiSeq2000. Per the source publication's procedure: SOAPnuke was used to process the raw data, with reads discarded if the reads contained adapters or uncalled bases, had a mean Phred below 15, or lacked an exact constant-primer or identifier match. High-quality paired reads were merged with COPE v1.2.5, and unique nucleotide sequences were defined as clonotypes. Clonotypes were aligned to IMGT TRBV, TRBD and TRBJ reference segments using MiTCR v1.1. Only V-J combinations with frequency above 0.0001, covering roughly 99% of repertoires, were analysed. The TCS score was defined as F50 (clonal expansion) divided by E x V (chaos), with BLOSUM62-based TCRdist calculated between CDR3 peptides within each V-J. Welch's t-statistics and random forest reduced roughly 530 V-J features to 13, which were used in a naive Bayes classifier (R e1071). TCRdb reworked the public reads: Q25 trimming with fastp, MiXCR clone assembly, productive beta chains retained. When rows share a CDR3 protein, they turn into one entry using the most common DNA and genes. The V and J calls shown here were made by TCRdb, not taken from the authors' results. This sample lists around 520,000 distinct CDR3 sequences; 12% to 15% were detected once. The ten largest clones add up to approximately 15% of the sample.

Graves' hyperthyroidism was defined as stable when no progression to ophthalmopathy occurred over 18 months of follow-up. The hyperthyroidism patients were between 18 and 65 years old and newly diagnosed, with a disease duration of less than 2 months. The study excluded patients with uncontrolled infections, other autoimmune diseases, pregnancy or lactation. Clinical symptoms, serum thyroxine and TRAb, thyroid ultrasound, and orbital computed tomography formed the basis for the diagnoses. PBMCs were separated from approximately 9.9 ml of fresh peripheral blood using Ficoll-Paque density gradient centrifugation. Total RNA was extracted using Trizol reagent, and RNA quality was assessed on an Agilent 2100 Bioanalyzer.

The specimen sequenced was blood. The receptor comes from a woman in her 40s with Graves' hyperthyroidism. The chain is made from TRBV7-2 and TRBJ2-1, with TRBD1 as a weak D call on 5 bases. At the DNA level, the sequence is TGTGCCGGCAGCTTAATAGGGGATGAGCAGTTCTTC. This translates into CAGSLIGDEQFF.